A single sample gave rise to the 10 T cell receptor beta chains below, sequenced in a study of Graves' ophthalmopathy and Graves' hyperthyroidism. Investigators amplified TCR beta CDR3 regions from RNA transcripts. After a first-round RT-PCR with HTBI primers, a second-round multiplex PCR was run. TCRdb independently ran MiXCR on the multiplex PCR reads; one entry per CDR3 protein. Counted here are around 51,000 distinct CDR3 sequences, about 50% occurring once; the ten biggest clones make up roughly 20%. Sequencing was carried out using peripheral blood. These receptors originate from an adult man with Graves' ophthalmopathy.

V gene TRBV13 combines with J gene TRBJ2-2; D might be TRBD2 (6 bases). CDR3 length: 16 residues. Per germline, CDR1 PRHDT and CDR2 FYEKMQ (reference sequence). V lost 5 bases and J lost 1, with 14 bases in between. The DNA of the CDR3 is TGTGCCAGCAGCCGGTCGGGACTCAGGAACACCGGGGAGCTGTTTTTT. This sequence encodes CASSRSGLRNTGELFF.

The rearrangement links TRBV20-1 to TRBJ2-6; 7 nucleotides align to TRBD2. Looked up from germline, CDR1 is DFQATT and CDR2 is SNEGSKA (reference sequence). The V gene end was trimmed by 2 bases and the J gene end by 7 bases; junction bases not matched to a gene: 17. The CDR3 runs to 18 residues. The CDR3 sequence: CSARSSGASGKTANVLTF. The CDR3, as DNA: TGCAGTGCTAGAAGTTCTGGGGCTAGCGGAAAAACAGCCAACGTCCTGACTTTC.

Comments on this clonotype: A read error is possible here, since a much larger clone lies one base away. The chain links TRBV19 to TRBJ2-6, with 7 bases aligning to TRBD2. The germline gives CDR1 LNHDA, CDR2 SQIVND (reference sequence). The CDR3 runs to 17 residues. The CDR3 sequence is CASSIGGSESGANGLTF. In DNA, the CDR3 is TGTGCCAGTAGTATTGGCGGGAGCGAGTCTGGGGCCAACGGCCTGACTTTC. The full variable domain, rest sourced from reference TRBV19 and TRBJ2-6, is DGGITQSPKYLFRKEGQNVTLSCEQNLNHDAMYWYRQDPGQGLRLIYYSQIVNDFQKGDIAEGYSVSREKKESFPLTVTSAQKNPTAFYLCASSIGGSESGANGLTFGAGSRLTVL.

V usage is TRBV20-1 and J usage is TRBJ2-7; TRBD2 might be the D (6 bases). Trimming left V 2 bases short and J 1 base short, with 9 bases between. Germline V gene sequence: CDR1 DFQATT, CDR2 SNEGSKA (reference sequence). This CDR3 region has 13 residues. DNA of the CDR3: TGCAGTGCTAGACGGAGGGCATCCTACGAGCAGTACTTC. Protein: CSARRRASYEQYF.

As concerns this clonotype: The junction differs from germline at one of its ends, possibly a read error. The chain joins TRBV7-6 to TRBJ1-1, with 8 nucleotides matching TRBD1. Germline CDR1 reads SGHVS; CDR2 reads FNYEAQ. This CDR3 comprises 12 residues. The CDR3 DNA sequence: TGTGCCAGTAGCTGTCGACAGGGGCAATCTTTCTTT. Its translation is CASSCRQGQSFF.

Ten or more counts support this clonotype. The CDR3 spells CASRRDGQTGELFF. The CDR3 nucleotides read TGTGCCAGCAGACGGGACGGTCAAACCGGGGAGCTGTTTTTT. The V call is TRBV2, the J call TRBJ2-2; D is possibly TRBD1 or TRBD2 (5 bases each). V dropped 6 bases and J dropped 5 bases, with 13 bases sitting between them. CDR1 is SNHLY, CDR2 FYNNEI, per germline. The CDR3 runs to 14 residues.

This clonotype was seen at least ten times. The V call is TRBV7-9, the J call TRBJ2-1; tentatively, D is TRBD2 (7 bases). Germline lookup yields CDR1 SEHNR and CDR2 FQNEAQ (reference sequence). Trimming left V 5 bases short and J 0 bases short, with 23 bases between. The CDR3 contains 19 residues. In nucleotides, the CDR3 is TGTGCCAGCAGCCCAACGGGGGGCACGCTTAGGAGCTCCTACAATGAGCAGTTCTTC. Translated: CASSPTGGTLRSSYNEQFF.

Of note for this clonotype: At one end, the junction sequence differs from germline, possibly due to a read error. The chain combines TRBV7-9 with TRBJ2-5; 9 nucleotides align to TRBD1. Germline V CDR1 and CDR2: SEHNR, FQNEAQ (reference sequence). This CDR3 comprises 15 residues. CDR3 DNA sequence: TGTGCCAGCAGCCCACGGGACAGGGATTTGGGGACCCCGTACTTC. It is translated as CASSPRDRDLGTPYF.

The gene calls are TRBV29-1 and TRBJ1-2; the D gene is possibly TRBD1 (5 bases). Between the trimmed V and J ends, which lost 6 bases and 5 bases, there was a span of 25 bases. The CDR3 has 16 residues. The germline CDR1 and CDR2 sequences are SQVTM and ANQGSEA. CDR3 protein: CSVSDSLGNGEYGYTF. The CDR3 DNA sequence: TGCAGCGTCTCCGACAGCCTGGGTAACGGGGAGTATGGCTACACCTTC.

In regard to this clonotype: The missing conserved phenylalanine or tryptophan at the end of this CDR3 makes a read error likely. CDR3 sequence reads: CGAGESNTGELFL. In nucleotides, the CDR3 is TGTGGCGCGGGGGAATCTAACACCGGGGAGCTGTTTTTG. V gene TRBV7-8 combines with J gene TRBJ2-2, with TRBD2 matching over 7 bases. Germline lookup yields CDR1 SGHVS and CDR2 FQNEAQ. The CDR3 is 13 residues long.